Below are 26 T cell receptor beta chains sequenced from a single sample in a study of blood T cell repertoires in COVID-19 (dated by TCRdb to 2020 to 2022). The library relied on the immunoSEQ multiplex PCR assay. Not all clones reach the TCRdb copy of this immuneACCESS table, which keeps in-frame sequences only. Checked studies attribute under half of the gap to unresolved V genes and leave the rest unexplained. Recorded for this sample are under 300,000 clones; approximately 79% of them occurred a single time. The top ten clonotypes cover approximately 4% of the sample. Sequencing was done on a sample of peripheral blood. The source of these receptors is a woman aged 40 to 50 with active or convalescent COVID-19.

This sequence joins TRBV5-1 and TRBJ2-2; maybe TRBD2 (6 bases). The germline V and J ends were trimmed by 4 bases and 6 bases, with 16 bases remaining between them. CDR1 and CDR2 (germline): SGHRS, YFSETQ. CDR3 length: 15 amino acids. The CDR3 here is CASSPPAGKAGELFF. As DNA, the CDR3 is TGCGCCAGCAGCCCTCCCGCGGGGAAGGCCGGGGAGCTGTTTTTT.

This clone appeared many times. The chain carries TRBV10-3 and TRBJ2-5; D not certain. The CDR3 is made up of 12 amino acids. Germline CDR1 ENHRY, CDR2 SYGVKD. Trimming shortened V by 7 bases and J by 1 base, and 7 bases separated the two germline ends. The chain's CDR3 is CAIKGGQETQYF. In DNA form, the CDR3 reads TGTGCCATCAAAGGCGGCCAAGAGACCCAGTACTTC.

The table lists this clone with a few counts. The rearrangement links TRBV2 to TRBJ1-2, with D hard to call. V gave up 3 bases and J gave up 4 bases, with 9 bases separating them. Germline assignment: CDR1 SNHLY and CDR2 FYNNEI. This CDR3 region has 13 residues. In DNA, the CDR3 is TGTGCCAGCAGTGAGGAACAGATCTATGGCTACACCTTC. Encoded protein: CASSEEQIYGYTF.

The rearrangement joins TRBV9 to TRBJ2-2, with TRBD2 identical over 7 bases. Germline CDR1 and CDR2: SGDLS and YYNGEE. After removal of 4 bases from V and 6 bases from J, the junction contained 6 bases not matched to a gene. The CDR3 spans 14 residues. This CDR3 is CASSSQTSPGELFF. The CDR3 DNA is TGTGCCAGCAGCTCCCAGACTAGCCCCGGGGAGCTGTTTTTT.

This clone has only a few counts. V gene TRBV2 combines with J gene TRBJ1-2; D unclear. Germline-derived CDR1 and CDR2 are SNHLY and FYNNEI. With 0 bases removed from V and 8 bases from J, the gap between germline ends came to 16 bases. The CDR3 is made up of 15 amino acids. The CDR3 spells CASSEALSGASGYTF. The CDR3 DNA follows: TGTGCCAGCAGTGAAGCGCTGAGTGGAGCCAGCGGCTACACCTTC.

Concerning this clone: Other DNA sequences within the sample encode an identical CDR3. The V and J genes are TRBV30 and TRBJ1-2; D perhaps matches TRBD1 (6 bases). V was trimmed by 0 bases and J by 8 bases, leaving 13 bases between them. The CDR3 has 13 amino acids. Germline CDR1 GTSNPN, CDR2 SVGIG (reference sequence). DNA of the CDR3: TGTGCCTGGAGTGTAGCAGGGGAGGGCGGCTACACCTTC. As protein: CAWSVAGEGGYTF.

The J gene is TRBJ2-3, the V gene TRBV30, with no clear D. Germline values: CDR1 GTSNPN, CDR2 SVGIG (reference sequence). This CDR3 region has 12 residues. Trimming took 0 bases from V and 4 from J, leaving 5 bases between them. CDR3 DNA: TGTGCCTGGAGTGTAGAGGCAGATACGCAGTATTTT. Translated: CAWSVEADTQYF.

The V and J genes are TRBV15 and TRBJ1-1; TRBD1 might be the D (5 bases). The V end lost 0 bases, the J end lost 0 bases, and 14 bases lay between the germline ends. This CDR3 comprises 17 residues. Looked up from germline, CDR1 is LNHNV and CDR2 is YYDKDF (reference sequence). The CDR3 region has the DNA TGTGCCACCAGCAGAGATCGGGGGGGAGTCATGAACACTGAAGCTTTCTTT. Its protein product is CATSRDRGGVMNTEAFF.

The chain is built from TRBV29-1 and TRBJ1-1; 8 nucleotides line up with TRBD1. Trimming removed 6 bases from V and 1 base from J; junction bases left unmatched: 7. The CDR3 has 14 residues. CDR1 and CDR2 from the germline V gene are SQVTM and ANQGSEA. CDR3 protein: CSVRTGRGNTEAFF. CDR3 DNA: TGCAGCGTACGGACAGGGCGGGGGAACACTGAAGCTTTCTTT.

V usage is TRBV28 and J usage is TRBJ2-5; 9 bases are shared with TRBD2. Germline V CDR1 and CDR2: MDHEN, SYDVKM. This CDR3 has 15 residues. The V gene end was trimmed by 7 bases and the J gene end by 2 bases; junction bases not matched to a gene: 8. The CDR3 DNA reads as TGTGCCAGCACGGAGGGCGGGGGGGAGCAAGAGACCCAGTACTTC. Its translation: CASTEGGGEQETQYF.

V gene TRBV2 combines with J gene TRBJ2-7, with TRBD2 as a possible D gene (6 bases). This CDR3 spans 14 amino acids. Looked up from germline, CDR1 is SNHLY and CDR2 is FYNNEI. V was cut by 6 bases and J by 4 bases, with 16 bases left in between. DNA for the CDR3: TGTGCCAGCAGGTGCGGAGGGAAAGCTTACGAGCAGTACGTC. Translating it yields CASRCGGKAYEQYV.

The gene calls are TRBV2 and TRBJ2-1, with 15 bases fitting TRBD2. Germline assignment: CDR1 SNHLY and CDR2 FYNNEI. V lost 4 bases to trimming and J lost 2 bases; unmatched junction nucleotides: 9. This CDR3 contains 19 residues. In nucleotides, the CDR3 is TGTGCCAGCAGTGGATCCGGGACTAGCGGGGGGACCCCCTACAATGAGCAGTTCTTC. This encodes CASSGSGTSGGTPYNEQFF.

The J gene is TRBJ2-2, the V gene TRBV7-3, with 7 positions matching TRBD1. CDR3 length: 16 residues. Looked up from germline, CDR1 is SGHTA and CDR2 is FQGTGA. The trim removed 2 bases at V and 0 bases at J, leaving 3 bases unmatched. The CDR3 loop reads CASSLGTVSNTGELFF. The CDR3 DNA follows: TGTGCCAGCAGCTTAGGGACAGTATCGAACACCGGGGAGCTGTTTTTT.

This clone has just one count. V is TRBV21-1 and J is TRBJ2-7; the DNA was not used to check the table's D call, TRBD1. TRBV21-1 is annotated as a pseudogene. There are 17 residues in the CDR3. CDR3: CASSKGGWTLSSYEQYV. CDR3 nucleotides: TGTGCCAGCAGCAAAGGGGGATGGACACTTAGCTCCTACGAGCAGTACGTC.

This clone appeared a single time. The chain links TRBV18 to TRBJ1-1; maybe TRBD1 (6 bases). Trimming removed 5 bases from V and 2 bases from J, with 9 bases in between. CDR1 and CDR2 (germline): KGHSH, LQKENI. This CDR3 has 13 amino acids. The CDR3 here is CASSGQINTEAFF. For the CDR3, the DNA is TGTGCCAGCTCAGGACAGATAAACACTGAAGCTTTCTTT.

The rearrangement joins TRBV12-5 to TRBJ2-5; 9 bases match TRBD1. The V segment lost 6 bases and the J segment 4 bases; nucleotides outside the gene matches: 6. Looked up from germline, CDR1 is LGHNT and CDR2 is FRNRAP. This CDR3 contains 14 residues. The CDR3 DNA reads TGTGCTAGTGGGCCGGGACAGGGACGAGAGACCCAGTACTTC. Translating it yields CASGPGQGRETQYF.

The chain combines TRBV7-9 with TRBJ1-2, with 7 bases lining up with TRBD1. Germline V gene lookup returns CDR1 SEHNR and CDR2 FQNEAQ (reference sequence). V shed 0 bases, J shed 7 bases, and the junction held 14 bases outside the gene matches. The CDR3 covers 17 residues. CDR3 DNA sequence: TGTGCCAGCAGCTTAGCGGGAAGGTCAGGGGGTTTGAGTGGCTACACCTTC. Amino acid sequence: CASSLAGRSGGLSGYTF.

This sequence joins TRBV18 and TRBJ2-1, with 12 bases matching TRBD2. Looked up from germline, CDR1 is KGHSH and CDR2 is LQKENI. The CDR3 is 16 amino acids. Trimming at V came to 3 bases and at J to 7 bases, leaving 7 bases not matched to a gene. For the CDR3, the DNA is TGTGCCAGCTCACCTTTACTAGCGGGGGGCGCGAATGAGCAGTTCTTC. As protein: CASSPLLAGGANEQFF.

This clone has only a few counts. Here the CDR3 DNA reads TGTGCCACCAGTGATTTGCGGGACAACAATGAGCAGTTCTTC. Its protein is CATSDLRDNNEQFF. The chain carries TRBV24-1 and TRBJ2-1, with TRBD1 as a possible D gene (6 bases). The CDR3 extends over 14 amino acids. Looked up from germline, CDR1 is KGHDR and CDR2 is SFDVKD. Trimming shortened V by 0 bases and J by 5 bases, and 7 bases separated the two germline ends.

V is TRBV7-9 and J is TRBJ1-1; 7 positions match TRBD1. Germline loops: CDR1 SEHNR, CDR2 FQNEAQ (reference sequence). J lost 5 bases, V lost 3 bases, and 9 bases had no gene match. The CDR3 is 15 residues long. In DNA, the CDR3 is TGTGCCAGCAGCTTCCCTGCAGGGGGGAAGACTGAAGCTTTCTTT. It codes for CASSFPAGGKTEAFF.

This clone showed up just a few times. The chain has TRBV30 and TRBJ2-1, with TRBD2 as a possible D gene (5 bases). The germline V gene encodes CDR1 GTSNPN and CDR2 SVGIG (reference sequence). The V end was cut by 2 bases, the J end by 2 bases, with 13 bases between. The CDR3 has 15 amino acids. The CDR3 nucleotides read TGTGCCTGGAGTAGGGCGGGCGGGCCCTACAATGAGCAGTTCTTC. Protein: CAWSRAGGPYNEQFF.

V and J are TRBV4-1 and TRBJ1-1; the match to TRBD1 covers 8 bases. CDR3 size: 15 residues. V was pared by 2 bases and J by 2 bases, with 4 bases of the junction left unmatched. From germline, CDR1 is MGHRA and CDR2 YSYEKL. CDR3 residues: CASSQIGTGNTEAFF. The CDR3 DNA reads as TGCGCCAGCAGCCAAATCGGGACAGGCAACACTGAAGCTTTCTTT.

This clone has just a few counts. The rearrangement uses TRBV6-2 or TRBV6-3 and TRBJ2-5, with 10 nucleotides matching TRBD1. Germline CDR1 MNHEY, CDR2 SVGEGT. The CDR3 covers 13 residues. V shed 4 bases, J shed 9 bases, and the junction held 5 bases outside the gene matches. DNA of the CDR3: TGTGCCAGCAGTTGGGGACAGGGGAGAGCCCAGTACTTC. Its protein product is CASSWGQGRAQYF.

The CDR3 DNA reads as TGTGCCATCAGAAAGGGAGGCGCTGATAGCAATCAGCCCCAGCATTTT. As protein: CAIRKGGADSNQPQHF. J is TRBJ1-5 and V is TRBV10-3; D not resolved. CDR1 is ENHRY and CDR2 is SYGVKD in the germline V gene. There are 16 residues in the CDR3. V was cut by 6 bases and J by 0 bases, with 15 bases left in between.

This chain links TRBV28 with TRBJ2-1, with D perhaps matching TRBD2 (6 bases). With 2 bases removed from V and 8 bases from J, the gap between germline ends came to 13 bases. The length of the CDR3 is 14 residues. Germline CDR1 reads MDHEN; CDR2 reads SYDVKM. For the CDR3, the DNA is TGTGCCAGCAGTTTAGGAGGGATCCAGCATGAGCAGTTCTTC. Its translation: CASSLGGIQHEQFF.

The chain employs TRBV7-8 and TRBJ1-3; D not resolved. This CDR3 is built from 14 residues. Per germline, CDR1 SGHVS and CDR2 FQNEAQ. V shed 5 bases and J shed 1 base, with 9 bases lying between them. The CDR3 DNA is TGTGCCAGCAGCCCCGGCGGGTCTGGAAACACCATATATTTT. It codes for CASSPGGSGNTIYF.